In this sample, the clone carrying this T cell receptor beta chain turned up many times. This entry is derived from a study of response to subunit inactivated influenza vaccine. TCRdb passed the RT-PCR reads through MiXCR, listing each CDR3 protein once. The profile shows 650,000 or so distinct CDR3 sequences, 14% of them singletons. The CDR3 is 17 residues long. Germline values: CDR1 SGHVS, CDR2 FQNEAQ. Losses at the gene ends were 4 bases for V and 1 base for J; bases not matched to a gene: 9. The chain recombines TRBV7-8 with TRBJ1-1, with 10 positions matching TRBD1. The sequence came from a man aged 45-65 years who received an inactivated influenza vaccine. The sample here was PBMCs from blood, taken about 14 days before vaccination. The CDR3 sequence is CASSYSGQGKGNTEAFF. The CDR3 DNA follows: TGTGCCAGCAGCTACTCGGGACAGGGGAAGGGGAACACTGAAGCTTTCTTT.